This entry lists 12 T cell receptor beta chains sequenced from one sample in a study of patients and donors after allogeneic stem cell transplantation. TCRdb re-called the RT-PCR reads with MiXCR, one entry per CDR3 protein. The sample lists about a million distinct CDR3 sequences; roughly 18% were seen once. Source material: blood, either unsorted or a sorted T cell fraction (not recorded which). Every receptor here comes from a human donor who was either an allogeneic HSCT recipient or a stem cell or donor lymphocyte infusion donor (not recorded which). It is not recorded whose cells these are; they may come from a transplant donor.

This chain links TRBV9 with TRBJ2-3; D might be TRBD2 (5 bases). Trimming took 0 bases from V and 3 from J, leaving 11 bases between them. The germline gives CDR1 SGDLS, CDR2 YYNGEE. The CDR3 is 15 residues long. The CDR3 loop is CASSVAGIRTDTQYF. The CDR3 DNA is TGTGCCAGCAGCGTAGCGGGGATAAGGACAGATACGCAGTATTTT.

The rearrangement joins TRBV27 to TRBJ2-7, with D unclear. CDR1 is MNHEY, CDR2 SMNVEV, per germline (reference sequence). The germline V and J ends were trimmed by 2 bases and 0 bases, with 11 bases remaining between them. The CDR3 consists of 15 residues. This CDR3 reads CASSLDPAFSYEQYF. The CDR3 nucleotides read TGTGCCAGCAGTTTAGACCCGGCTTTCTCCTACGAGCAGTACTTC.

The CDR3 protein is CASRRAGGFYEQYF. The DNA of the CDR3 is TGTGCCAGCAGGCGGGCCGGGGGATTCTACGAGCAGTACTTC. The rearrangement joins TRBV11-3 to TRBJ2-7, with a weak D call TRBD2 (6 bases). V shed 6 bases and J shed 3 bases, with 15 bases lying between them. The CDR3 is 14 residues long. CDR1 and CDR2 from the germline V gene are SGHNT and YENEEA.

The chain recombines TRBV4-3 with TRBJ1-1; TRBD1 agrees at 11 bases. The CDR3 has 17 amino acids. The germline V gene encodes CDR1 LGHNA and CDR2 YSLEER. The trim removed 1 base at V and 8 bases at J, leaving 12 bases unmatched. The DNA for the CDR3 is TGCGCCAGCAGCCAAGCCGGGACAGGGGGTCCAATCCCAGAAGCTTTCTTT. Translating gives CASSQAGTGGPIPEAFF.

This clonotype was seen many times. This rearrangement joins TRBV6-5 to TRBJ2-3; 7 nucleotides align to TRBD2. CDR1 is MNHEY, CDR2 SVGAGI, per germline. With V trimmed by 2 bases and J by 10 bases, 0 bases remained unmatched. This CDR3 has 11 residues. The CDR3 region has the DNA TGTGCCAGCAGTTACGGGGGGGCGCAGTATTTT. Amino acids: CASSYGGAQYF.

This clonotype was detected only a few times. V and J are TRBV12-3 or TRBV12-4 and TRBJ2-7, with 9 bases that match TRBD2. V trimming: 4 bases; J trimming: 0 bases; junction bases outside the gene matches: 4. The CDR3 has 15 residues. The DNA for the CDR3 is TGTGCCAGCAGTTCTAGTAGCGGGAGCTCCTACGAGCAGTACTTC. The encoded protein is CASSSSSGSSYEQYF.

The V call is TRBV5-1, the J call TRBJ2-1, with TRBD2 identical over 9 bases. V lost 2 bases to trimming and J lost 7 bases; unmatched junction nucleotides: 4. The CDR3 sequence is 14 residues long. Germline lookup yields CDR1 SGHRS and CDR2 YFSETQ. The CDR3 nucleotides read TGCGCCAGCAGCTTTAGCGGGAGTGGTAATGAGCAGTTCTTC. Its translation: CASSFSGSGNEQFF.

The CDR3 sequence is CAISESRTRPDTQYF. In DNA, the CDR3 is TGTGCCATCAGTGAGTCGAGAACCCGGCCAGATACGCAGTATTTT. The gene calls are TRBV10-3 and TRBJ2-3, with D hard to call. The CDR3 spans 15 residues. Germline CDR1 ENHRY, CDR2 SYGVKD. With 0 bases removed from V and 4 bases from J, the gap between germline ends came to 11 bases.

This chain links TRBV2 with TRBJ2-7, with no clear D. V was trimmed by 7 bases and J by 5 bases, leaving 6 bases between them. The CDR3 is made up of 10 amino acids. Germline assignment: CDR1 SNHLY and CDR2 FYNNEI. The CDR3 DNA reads TGTGCCAGCAATAGGGACGAGCAGTACTTC. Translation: CASNRDEQYF. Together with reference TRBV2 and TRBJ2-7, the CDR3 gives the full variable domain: EPEVTQTPSHQVTQMGQEVILRCVPISNHLYFYWYRQILGQKVEFLVSFYNNEISEKSEIFDDQFSVERPDGSNFTLKIRSTKLEDSAMYFCASNRDEQYFGPGTRLTVT.

The CDR3 DNA follows: TGTGCCAGCAGCCCTGAACGGGACCCCTCCTACGAGCAGTACTTC. Its protein is CASSPERDPSYEQYF. The rearrangement links TRBV5-5 to TRBJ2-7; D tentatively fits TRBD1 or TRBD2 (5 bases each). The germline V and J ends were trimmed by 4 bases and 0 bases, with 14 bases remaining between them. Germline loops: CDR1 SGHKS, CDR2 YYEKEE (reference sequence). The CDR3 runs to 15 residues.

The CDR3: CASSLMASGSGADTQYF. The CDR3 DNA is TGTGCCAGCAGCTTAATGGCTAGCGGGAGTGGGGCAGATACGCAGTATTTT. This chain uses TRBV7-3 with TRBJ2-3; TRBD2 matches 10 bases. Germline-derived CDR1 and CDR2 are SGHTA and FQGTGA. There are 17 residues in the CDR3. The trim removed 1 base at V and 4 bases at J, leaving 8 bases unmatched. Full variable domain (missing parts from reference TRBV7-3 and TRBJ2-3): GAGVSQTPSNKVTEKGKYVELRCDPISGHTALYWYRQSLGQGPEFLIYFQGTGAADDSGLPNDRFFAVRPEGSVSTLKIQRTERGDSAVYLCASSLMASGSGADTQYFGPGTRLTVL.

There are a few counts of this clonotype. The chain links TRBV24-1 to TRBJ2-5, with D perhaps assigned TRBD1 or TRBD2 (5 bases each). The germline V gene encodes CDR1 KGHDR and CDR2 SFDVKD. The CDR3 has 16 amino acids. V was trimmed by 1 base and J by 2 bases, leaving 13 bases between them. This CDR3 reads CATSDLRGFGQETQYF. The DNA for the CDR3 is TGTGCCACCAGTGATTTACGGGGCTTTGGGCAAGAGACCCAGTACTTC.